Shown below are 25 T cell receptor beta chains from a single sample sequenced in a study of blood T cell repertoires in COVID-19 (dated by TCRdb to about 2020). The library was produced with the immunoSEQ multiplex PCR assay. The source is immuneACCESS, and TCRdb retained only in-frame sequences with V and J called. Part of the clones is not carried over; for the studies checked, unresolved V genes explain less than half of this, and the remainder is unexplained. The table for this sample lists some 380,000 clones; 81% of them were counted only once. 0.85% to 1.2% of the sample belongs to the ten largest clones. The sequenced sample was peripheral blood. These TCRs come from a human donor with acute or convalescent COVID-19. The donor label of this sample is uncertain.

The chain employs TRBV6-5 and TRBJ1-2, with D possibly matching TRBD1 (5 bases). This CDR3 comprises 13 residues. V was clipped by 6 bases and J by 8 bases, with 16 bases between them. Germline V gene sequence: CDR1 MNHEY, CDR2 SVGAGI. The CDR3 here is CASSNPRGTGYTF. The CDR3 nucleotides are TGTGCCAGCAGCAACCCCCGGGGGACGGGCTACACCTTC.

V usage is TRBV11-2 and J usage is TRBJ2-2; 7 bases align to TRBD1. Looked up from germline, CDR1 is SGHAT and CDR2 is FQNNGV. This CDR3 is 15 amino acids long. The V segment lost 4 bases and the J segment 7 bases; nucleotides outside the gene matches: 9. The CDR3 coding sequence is TGTGCCAGCAGCTCTAGACAGGGTAGAAACGGGGAGCTGTTTTTT. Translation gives CASSSRQGRNGELFF.

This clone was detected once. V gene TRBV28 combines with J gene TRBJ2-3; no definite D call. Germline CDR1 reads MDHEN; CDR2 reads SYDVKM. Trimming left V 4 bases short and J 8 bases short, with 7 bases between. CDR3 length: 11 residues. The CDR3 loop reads CASSSPRTQYF. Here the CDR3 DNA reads TGTGCCAGCAGTTCCCCTCGTACGCAGTATTTT. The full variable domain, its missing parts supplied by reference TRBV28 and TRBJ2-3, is DVKVTQSSRYLVKRTGEKVFLECVQDMDHENMFWYRQDPGLGLRLIYFSYDVKMKEKGDIPEGYSVSREKKERFSLILESASTNQTSMYLCASSSPRTQYFGPGTRLTVL.

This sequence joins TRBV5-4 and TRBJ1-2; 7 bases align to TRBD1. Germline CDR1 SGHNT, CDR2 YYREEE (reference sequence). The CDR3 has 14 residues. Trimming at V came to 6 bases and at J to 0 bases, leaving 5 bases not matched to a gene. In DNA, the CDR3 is TGTGCCAGCAAGGGGGCGATTGCTAACTATGGCTACACCTTC. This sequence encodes CASKGAIANYGYTF.

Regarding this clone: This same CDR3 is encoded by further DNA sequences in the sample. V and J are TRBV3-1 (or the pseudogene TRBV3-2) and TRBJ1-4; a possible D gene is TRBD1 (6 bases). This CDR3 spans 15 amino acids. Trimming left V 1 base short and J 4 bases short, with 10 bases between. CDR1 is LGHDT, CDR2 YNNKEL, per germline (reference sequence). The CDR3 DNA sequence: TGTGCCAGCAGCCAAGCGACAGGTGTTAATGAAAAACTGTTTTTT. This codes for CASSQATGVNEKLFF.

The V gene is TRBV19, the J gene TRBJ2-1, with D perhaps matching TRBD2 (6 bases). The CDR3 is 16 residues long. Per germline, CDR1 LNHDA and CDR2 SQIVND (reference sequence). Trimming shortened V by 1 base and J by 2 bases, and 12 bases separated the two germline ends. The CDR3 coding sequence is TGTGCCAGTAGTATAGGAACGGGACTCCCCTACAATGAGCAGTTCTTC. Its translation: CASSIGTGLPYNEQFF.

The CDR3 sequence is CASSWSRTRWTYNEQFF. CDR3 nucleotide sequence: TGTGCCAGCAGCTGGTCGAGGACTAGATGGACCTACAATGAGCAGTTCTTC. The chain combines TRBV27 with TRBJ2-1, with TRBD2 identical over 7 bases. Per the germline V gene, CDR1 is MNHEY and CDR2 is SMNVEV (reference sequence). Losses at the gene ends were 6 bases for V and 2 bases for J; bases not matched to a gene: 13. This CDR3 spans 17 amino acids.

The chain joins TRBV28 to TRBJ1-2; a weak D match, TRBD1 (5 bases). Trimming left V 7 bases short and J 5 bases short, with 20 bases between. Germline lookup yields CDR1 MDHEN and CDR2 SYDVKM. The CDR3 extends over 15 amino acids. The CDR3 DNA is TGTGCCAGCAAACGGGGGACGCGGTTTGGTTATGGCTACACCTTC. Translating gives CASKRGTRFGYGYTF.

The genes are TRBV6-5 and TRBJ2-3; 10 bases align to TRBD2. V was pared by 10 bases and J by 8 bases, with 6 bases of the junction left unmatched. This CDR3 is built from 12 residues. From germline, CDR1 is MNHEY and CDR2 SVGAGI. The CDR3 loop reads CATAGGPSTQYF. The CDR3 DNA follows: TGTGCCACAGCGGGAGGGCCATCTACGCAGTATTTT.

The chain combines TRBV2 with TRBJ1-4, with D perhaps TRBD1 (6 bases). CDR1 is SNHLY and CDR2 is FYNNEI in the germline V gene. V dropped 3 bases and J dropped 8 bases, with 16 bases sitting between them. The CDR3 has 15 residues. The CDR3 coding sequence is TGTGCCAGCAGTGATAGGAACAGGGTTGGGGAAAAACTGTTTTTT. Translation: CASSDRNRVGEKLFF.

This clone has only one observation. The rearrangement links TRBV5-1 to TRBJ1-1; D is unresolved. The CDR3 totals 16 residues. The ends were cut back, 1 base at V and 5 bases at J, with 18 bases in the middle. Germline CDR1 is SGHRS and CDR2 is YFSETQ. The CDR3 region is CASSLSGSIRGTEAFF. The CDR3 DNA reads TGCGCCAGCAGCTTGTCGGGTTCGATCCGAGGGACTGAAGCTTTCTTT.

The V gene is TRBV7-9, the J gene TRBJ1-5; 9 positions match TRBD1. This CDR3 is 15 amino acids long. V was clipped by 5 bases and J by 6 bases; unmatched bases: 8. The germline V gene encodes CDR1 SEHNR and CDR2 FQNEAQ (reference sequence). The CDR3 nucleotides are TGTGCCAGCAGCCGGGGACAGGGTATAGGTCAGCCCCAGCATTTT. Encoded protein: CASSRGQGIGQPQHF.

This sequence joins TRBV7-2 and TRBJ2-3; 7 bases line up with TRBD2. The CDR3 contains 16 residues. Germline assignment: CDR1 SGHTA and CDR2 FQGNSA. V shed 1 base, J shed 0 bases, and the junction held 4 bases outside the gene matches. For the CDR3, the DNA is TGTGCCAGCAGCTTAGGGAGCGGGATTAGCACAGATACGCAGTATTTT. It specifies CASSLGSGISTDTQYF.

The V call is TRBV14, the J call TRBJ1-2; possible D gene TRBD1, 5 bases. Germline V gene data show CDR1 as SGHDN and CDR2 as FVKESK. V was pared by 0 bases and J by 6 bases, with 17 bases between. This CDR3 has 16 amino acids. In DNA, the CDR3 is TGTGCCAGCAGCCAAGATCTGGGGGGAGGGCACGATGGCTACACCTTC. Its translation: CASSQDLGGGHDGYTF.

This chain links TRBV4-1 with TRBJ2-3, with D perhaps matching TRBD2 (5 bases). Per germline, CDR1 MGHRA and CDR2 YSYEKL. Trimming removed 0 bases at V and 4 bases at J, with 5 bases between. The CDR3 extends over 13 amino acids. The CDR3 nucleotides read TGCGCCAGCAGCCAAGAGGGAGCAGATACGCAGTATTTT. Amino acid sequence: CASSQEGADTQYF.

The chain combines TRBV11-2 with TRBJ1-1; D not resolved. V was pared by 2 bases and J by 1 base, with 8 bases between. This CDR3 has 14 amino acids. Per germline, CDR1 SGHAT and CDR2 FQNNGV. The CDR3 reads CASSLPQWNTEAFF. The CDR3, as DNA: TGTGCCAGCAGCTTACCCCAATGGAACACTGAAGCTTTCTTT.

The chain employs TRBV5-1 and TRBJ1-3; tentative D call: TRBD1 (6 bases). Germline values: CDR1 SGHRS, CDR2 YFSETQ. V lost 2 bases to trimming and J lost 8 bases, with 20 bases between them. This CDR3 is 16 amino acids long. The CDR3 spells CASSFRLGQPVDTIYF. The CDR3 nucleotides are TGCGCCAGCAGCTTTCGGCTCGGACAGCCCGTGGACACCATATATTTT.

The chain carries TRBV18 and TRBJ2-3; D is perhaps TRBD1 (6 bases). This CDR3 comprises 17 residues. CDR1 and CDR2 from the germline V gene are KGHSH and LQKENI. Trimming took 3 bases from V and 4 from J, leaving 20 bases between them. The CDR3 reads CASSPLGQISSADTQYF. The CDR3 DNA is TGTGCCAGCTCACCCCTAGGACAGATCTCGTCCGCAGATACGCAGTATTTT.

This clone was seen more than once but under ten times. CDR3 sequence (DNA): TGTGCCAGCAGCCTTAACAGGGGGCAAAACCGAAACACTGAAGCTTTCTTT. Translated, it gives CASSLNRGQNRNTEAFF. V gene TRBV6-2 or TRBV6-3 combines with J gene TRBJ1-1; 9 nucleotides agree with TRBD1. The CDR3 is made up of 17 amino acids. Looked up from germline, CDR1 is MNHEY and CDR2 is SVGEGT. V shed 6 bases and J 2 bases; nucleotides not matched to a gene: 13.

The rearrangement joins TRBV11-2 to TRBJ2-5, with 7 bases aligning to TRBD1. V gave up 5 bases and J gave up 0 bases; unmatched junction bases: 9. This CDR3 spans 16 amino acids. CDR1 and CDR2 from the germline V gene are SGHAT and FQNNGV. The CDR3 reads CASSQAGTAYQETQYF. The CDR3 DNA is TGTGCCAGCAGCCAAGCCGGGACAGCATACCAAGAGACCCAGTACTTC.

The CDR3, as DNA: TGCAGCGTTAGCACCGTAGCTAACTATGGCTACACCTTC. Residues: CSVSTVANYGYTF. The V and J genes are TRBV29-1 and TRBJ1-2; D call uncertain. The V end lost 5 bases, the J end lost 0 bases, and 10 bases lay between the germline ends. The CDR3 consists of 13 residues. Germline CDR1 and CDR2: SQVTM and ANQGSEA.

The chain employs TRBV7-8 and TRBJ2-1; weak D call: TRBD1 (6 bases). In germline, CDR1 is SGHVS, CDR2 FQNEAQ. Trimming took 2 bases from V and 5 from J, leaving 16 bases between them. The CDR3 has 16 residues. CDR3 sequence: CASSLTYGTTNNEQFF. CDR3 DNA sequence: TGTGCCAGCAGCTTAACTTATGGGACAACTAACAATGAGCAGTTCTTC.

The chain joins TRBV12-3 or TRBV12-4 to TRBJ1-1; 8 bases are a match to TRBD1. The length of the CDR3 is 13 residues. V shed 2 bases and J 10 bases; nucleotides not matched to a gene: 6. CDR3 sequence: CASSLLQGVGAFF. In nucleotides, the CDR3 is TGTGCCAGCAGTTTATTACAGGGGGTAGGAGCTTTCTTT.

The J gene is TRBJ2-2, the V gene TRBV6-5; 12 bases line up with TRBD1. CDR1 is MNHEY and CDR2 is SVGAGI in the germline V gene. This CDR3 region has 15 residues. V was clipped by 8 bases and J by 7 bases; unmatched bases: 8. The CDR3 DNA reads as TGTGCCAGCTCCCGGGACAGGGGGCCAGTCGGGGAGCTGTTTTTT. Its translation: CASSRDRGPVGELFF.

This chain's CDR3 is CASSPWGGSANTEAFF. In DNA form, the CDR3 reads TGTGCCAGCAGCCCCTGGGGGGGCAGCGCGAACACTGAAGCTTTCTTT. V is TRBV3-1 (or the pseudogene TRBV3-2) and J is TRBJ1-1; D might be TRBD1 (6 bases). The germline gives CDR1 LGHDT, CDR2 YNNKEL (reference sequence). The CDR3 loop spans 16 amino acids. Trimming took 4 bases from V and 1 from J, leaving 16 bases between them.